This T cell receptor beta chain appears in the sequencing data of a study of radiation and T cells in renal cell carcinoma. This clone appeared once. Assay used: immunoSEQ multiplex PCR; TCRdb lists only in-frame clones, some missing. The sample shows 150,000 to 200,000 clones, about nine tenths of them seen only once. Time point noted: blood 4 weeks post-SBRT, at nephrectomy. Noted treatment: 15 Gy SBRT to primary tumor, nephrectomy 4 weeks later. Nephrectomy followed 15 Gy stereotactic body radiation by 4 weeks. Trimming pared 1 base from V and 8 bases from J, leaving 14 bases between. Per the germline V gene, CDR1 is SGHTA and CDR2 is FQGNSA. The CDR3 is 15 amino acids.

Source: blood, taken from a patient whose treatment included radiotherapy and nephrectomy. The rearrangement links TRBV7-2 to TRBJ1-4, with D hard to call. This TCR was sampled from a woman aged 50 to 60 with renal cell carcinoma. CDR3 loop: CASSLVSGVDEKLFF. DNA of the CDR3: TGTGCCAGCAGCTTAGTGTCTGGGGTGGACGAAAAACTGTTTTTT. The full variable domain, in which reference TRBV7-2 and TRBJ1-4 provide the parts outside the CDR3, is GAGVSQSPSNKVTEKGKDVELRCDPISGHTALYWYRQSLGQGLEFLIYFQGNSAPDKSGLPSDRFSAERTGGSVSTLTIQRTQQEDSAVYLCASSLVSGVDEKLFFGSGTQLSVL.